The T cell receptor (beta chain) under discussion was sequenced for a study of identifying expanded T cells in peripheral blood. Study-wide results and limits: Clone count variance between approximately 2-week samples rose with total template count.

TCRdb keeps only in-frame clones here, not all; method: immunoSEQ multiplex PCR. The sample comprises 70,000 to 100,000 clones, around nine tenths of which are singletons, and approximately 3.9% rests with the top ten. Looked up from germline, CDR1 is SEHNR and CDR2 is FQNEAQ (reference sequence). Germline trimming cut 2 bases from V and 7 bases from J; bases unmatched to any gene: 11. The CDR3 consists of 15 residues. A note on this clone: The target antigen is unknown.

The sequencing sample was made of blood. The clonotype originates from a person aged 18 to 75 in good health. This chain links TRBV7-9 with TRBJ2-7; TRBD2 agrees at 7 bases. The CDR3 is CASSLSREGGYEQYF. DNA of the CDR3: TGTGCCAGCAGCTTATCGAGGGAGGGAGGGTATGAGCAGTACTTC.